Following are 30 T cell receptor beta chains from one sample sequenced in a study of cytomegalovirus exposure and HLA in healthy donors. The PCR had 60 Vbeta and 13 Jbeta primers. Using immunoSEQ multiplex PCR, the repertoire was profiled, and TCRdb retains in-frame clones only, with some absent. The sample has around 60,000 clones, 70% to 80% seen once. The sample consisted of PBMCs. The receptors here all came from a man aged 50-60 years in good health and CMV-seropositive.

The sample holds a few counts of this clone. The V call is TRBV7-9, the J call TRBJ2-1; 7 nucleotides match TRBD2. The germline V gene has CDR1 SEHNR and CDR2 FQNEAQ (reference sequence). J gave up 2 bases and V 5 bases, and 9 bases lay outside the gene matches. This CDR3 has 16 amino acids. CDR3 amino acids: CASSPRWGGPYNEQFF. The DNA for the CDR3 is TGTGCCAGCAGCCCCCGATGGGGAGGGCCCTACAATGAGCAGTTCTTC. The variable domain in full, completed from reference TRBV7-9 and TRBJ2-1, reads DTGVSQNPRHKITKRGQNVTFRCDPISEHNRLYWYRQTLGQGPEFLTYFQNEAQLEKSRLLSDRFSAERPKGSFSTLEIQRTEQGDSAMYLCASSPRWGGPYNEQFFGPGTRLTVL.

The J gene is TRBJ2-5, the V gene TRBV7-9; 15 bases agree with TRBD2. Per germline, CDR1 SEHNR and CDR2 FQNEAQ (reference sequence). The CDR3 has 19 amino acids. V shed 7 bases and J 4 bases; nucleotides not matched to a gene: 16. In DNA form, the CDR3 reads TGTGCCAGCACTCCAGGGACTAGCGGGGGGACTGTATGGAGAGAGACCCAGTACTTC. Its translation is CASTPGTSGGTVWRETQYF.

This clone was counted only a few times. Its ends do not fully match the called genes, so a read error is possible. V is TRBV9 and J is TRBJ2-7, with TRBD2 as a possible D gene (5 bases). The CDR3 sequence is 15 residues long. Germline CDR1 reads SGDLS; CDR2 reads YYNGEE. The CDR3 spells CASSSQRPSSSEQCF. The CDR3 nucleotides read TGTGCCAGCAGCTCCCAGCGGCCCAGCTCCTCCGAGCAGTGCTTC. Full variable domain (missing parts from reference TRBV9 and TRBJ2-7): DSGVTQTPKHLITATGQRVTLRCSPRSGDLSVYWYQQSLDQGLQFLIQYYNGEERAKGNILERFSAQQFPDLHSELNLSSLELGDSALYFCASSSQRPSSSEQCFGPGTRLTVT.

The chain couples TRBV4-1 to TRBJ1-5; possibly TRBD1 for D (5 bases). Between the trimmed V and J ends, which lost 1 base and 7 bases, there was a span of 11 bases. The CDR3 consists of 14 residues. Germline V lookup: CDR1 MGHRA, CDR2 YSYEKL. This CDR3 reads CASSQAGGVQPQHF. CDR3 DNA sequence: TGCGCCAGCAGCCAAGCGGGGGGAGTGCAGCCCCAGCATTTT.

This chain uses TRBV5-8 with TRBJ2-7; D might be TRBD1 (7 bases). The V end lost 5 bases, the J end lost 4 bases, and 22 bases lay between the germline ends. The CDR3 sequence is 16 residues long. Looked up from germline, CDR1 is SGHTS and CDR2 is YDEGEE. The CDR3, as DNA: TGTGCCAGCAGTAAGGGTGGAGGGGGCGCGGCTTACGAGCAGTACTTC. Translation gives CASSKGGGGAAYEQYF.

The chain is built from TRBV12-2 and TRBJ1-1; the table's D call of TRBD1 was not tested on the DNA. TRBV12-2 is reported as a pseudogene. This CDR3 is 16 amino acids long. The CDR3 loop is CASRYGYRDRGAEAFF. For the CDR3, the DNA is TGTGCAAGTCGCTACGGGTACCGGGACAGGGGCGCTGAAGCTTTCTTT.

The chain uses TRBV30 and TRBJ1-5; 9 bases are a match to TRBD1. In germline, CDR1 is GTSNPN, CDR2 SVGIG (reference sequence). V lost 2 bases and J lost 0; bases outside the gene matches: 8. The CDR3 consists of 17 residues. The CDR3: CAWSRDRVEGSNQPQHF. CDR3 nucleotide sequence: TGTGCCTGGAGTAGGGACAGGGTCGAGGGTAGCAATCAGCCCCAGCATTTT.

The rearrangement links TRBV5-4 to TRBJ2-1, with 7 positions matching TRBD2. V was clipped by 3 bases and J by 3 bases; unmatched bases: 9. Germline CDR1 and CDR2: SGHNT and YYREEE (reference sequence). CDR3 length equals 16 residues. The CDR3 loop reads CASSSWGGTYYNEQFF. The CDR3 nucleotides read TGTGCCAGCAGCTCCTGGGGGGGGACCTACTACAATGAGCAGTTCTTC.

The rearrangement joins TRBV18 to TRBJ2-2, with D possibly being TRBD1 (5 bases). Germline V gene sequence: CDR1 KGHSH, CDR2 LQKENI. Trimming removed 3 bases at V and 0 bases at J, with 8 bases between. The CDR3 sequence is 15 residues long. CDR3 nucleotides: TGTGCCAGCTCACCGCCAGGGACGAACACCGGGGAGCTGTTTTTT. Translated, it gives CASSPPGTNTGELFF.

Only a few counts were recorded for this clone. J is TRBJ1-3 and V is TRBV9, with TRBD1 as a possible D gene (5 bases). Trimming took 0 bases from V and 6 from J, leaving 16 bases between them. The CDR3 runs 16 residues. Per germline, CDR1 SGDLS and CDR2 YYNGEE. The CDR3 protein is CASSVGSREGKNTIYF. CDR3 sequence (DNA): TGTGCCAGCAGCGTAGGGTCCAGGGAGGGTAAAAACACCATATATTTT. Full variable domain (remainder filled in from reference TRBV9 and TRBJ1-3): DSGVTQTPKHLITATGQRVTLRCSPRSGDLSVYWYQQSLDQGLQFLIQYYNGEERAKGNILERFSAQQFPDLHSELNLSSLELGDSALYFCASSVGSREGKNTIYFGEGSWLTVV.

The chain is built from TRBV2 and TRBJ2-3; perhaps TRBD2 as D (6 bases). V was shortened by 6 bases and J by 2 bases, with 15 bases between the two germline ends. CDR3 length: 15 amino acids. Germline CDR1 reads SNHLY; CDR2 reads FYNNEI. CDR3 bases: TGTGCCAGCAGCATGACTAGGATTGACACAGATACGCAGTATTTT. This codes for CASSMTRIDTDTQYF.

CDR3 sequence reads: CASDPGTLNTGELFF. CDR3 DNA sequence: TGTGCCAGCGATCCAGGGACACTGAACACCGGGGAGCTGTTTTTT. This rearrangement joins TRBV19 to TRBJ2-2; possible D gene TRBD1, 6 bases. Trimming stripped 9 bases from V and 1 base from J, with 15 bases between. The germline CDR1 and CDR2 sequences are LNHDA and SQIVND (reference sequence). The CDR3 sequence is 15 residues long.

V and J are TRBV4-3 and TRBJ1-2, with TRBD1 as a possible D gene (6 bases). Trimming pared 4 bases from V and 5 bases from J, leaving 20 bases between. This CDR3 is 16 amino acids long. Germline V gene lookup returns CDR1 LGHNA and CDR2 YSLEER. CDR3 region: CASSPEAAGAYYGYTF. The CDR3 coding sequence is TGCGCCAGCAGCCCGGAGGCCGCAGGGGCGTATTATGGCTACACCTTC.

The chain has TRBV4-1 and TRBJ1-5; D not resolved. The CDR3 extends over 13 amino acids. Germline-derived CDR1 and CDR2 are MGHRA and YSYEKL. V gave up 1 base and J gave up 3 bases, with 4 bases separating them. The CDR3 DNA reads as TGCGCCAGCAGCCAAGGGGCCAATCAGCCCCAGCATTTT. This translates into CASSQGANQPQHF.

V is TRBV9 and J is TRBJ2-2, with TRBD1 identical over 7 bases. The CDR3 extends over 18 amino acids. CDR1 is SGDLS, CDR2 YYNGEE, per germline. The trim removed 4 bases at V and 1 base at J, leaving 13 bases unmatched. CDR3 loop: CASSSSPRGYGNTGELFF. The CDR3, as DNA: TGTGCCAGCAGCTCCTCCCCCAGGGGGTACGGGAACACCGGGGAGCTGTTTTTT.

This clone was recorded a few times. The conserved phenylalanine or tryptophan is not found at the CDR3 terminus, so this likely reflects a read error. The chain carries TRBV19 and TRBJ2-3, with 7 bases fitting TRBD2. CDR3 size: 15 residues. The germline V gene has CDR1 LNHDA and CDR2 SQIVND (reference sequence). J gave up 0 bases and V 5 bases, and 5 bases lay outside the gene matches. For the CDR3, the DNA is TGTGCCAGTAGTGAAGGACTAGGGAGCACAGATACGCAGTATTTG. It is translated as CASSEGLGSTDTQYL.

The genes are TRBV11-2 and TRBJ2-2; 11 positions match TRBD2. CDR1 and CDR2 (germline): SGHAT, FQNNGV. The CDR3 has 16 residues. The V segment lost 6 bases and the J segment 1 base; nucleotides outside the gene matches: 4. CDR3 region: CASSDGTSGNTGELFF. The CDR3 DNA sequence: TGTGCCAGCAGTGACGGGACTAGCGGGAACACCGGGGAGCTGTTTTTT.

The chain uses TRBV18 and TRBJ1-4; TRBD1 matches 11 bases. Germline V CDR1 and CDR2: KGHSH, LQKENI. The CDR3 sequence is 17 residues long. Trimming cost V 1 base and J 7 bases; bases outside gene matches: 8. The CDR3 nucleotides read TGTGCCAGCTCACCACTTACCTGGACAGGGGGCATTGAAAAACTGTTTTTT. Translation: CASSPLTWTGGIEKLFF. Supplemented by reference TRBV18 and TRBJ1-4, the full variable domain reads NAGVMQNPRHLVRRRGQEARLRCSPMKGHSHVYWYRQLPEEGLKFMVYLQKENIIDESGMPKERFSAEFPKEGPSILRIQQVVRGDSAAYFCASSPLTWTGGIEKLFFGSGTQLSVL.

This clone was found a few times. The V gene is TRBV5-1, the J gene TRBJ1-4; TRBD1 might be the D (6 bases). Germline loops: CDR1 SGHRS, CDR2 YFSETQ. CDR3 length: 15 amino acids. V gave up 2 bases and J gave up 5 bases, with 13 bases separating them. The CDR3 reads CASSLPTGANEKLFF. Written as DNA, the CDR3 is TGCGCCAGCAGCTTACCGACAGGAGCCAATGAAAAACTGTTTTTT. The variable domain in full, completed from reference TRBV5-1 and TRBJ1-4, reads KAGVTQTPRYLIKTRGQQVTLSCSPISGHRSVSWYQQTPGQGLQFLFEYFSETQRNKGNFPGRFSGRQFSNSRSEMNVSTLELGDSALYLCASSLPTGANEKLFFGSGTQLSVL.

The chain has TRBV7-3 and TRBJ2-6; a weak D match, TRBD2 (6 bases). CDR1 is SGHTA and CDR2 is FQGTGA in the germline V gene. Trimming cost V 4 bases and J 0 bases, with 10 bases left between them. CDR3 size: 16 residues. The DNA for the CDR3 is TGTGCCAGCAGCTCCGGAGGGAGCTCTGGGGCCAACGTCCTGACTTTC. Translated, it gives CASSSGGSSGANVLTF.

This clone was observed a handful of times. The chain uses TRBV6-4 and TRBJ2-3, with a possible D match to TRBD2 (5 bases). Germline V lookup: CDR1 MRHNA, CDR2 SNTAGT. This CDR3 contains 14 residues. V was clipped by 8 bases and J by 5 bases, with 17 bases between them. CDR3 bases: TGTGCCAGCTCCCCGGGATCCGAGGGAGATACGCAGTATTTT. It encodes CASSPGSEGDTQYF.

The chain carries TRBV10-3 and TRBJ1-1, with 7 bases lining up with TRBD1. This CDR3 is 16 amino acids long. Germline V gives CDR1 ENHRY, CDR2 SYGVKD. The V and J ends lost 10 bases and 3 bases, in that order; junction bases with no gene match: 17. The CDR3 is CASRLSPRQGHTEAFF. The CDR3 region has the DNA TGTGCCAGCCGCCTGAGCCCGCGACAGGGTCACACTGAAGCTTTCTTT.

The sample holds a few counts of this clone. The junction does not match germline at one end; this may be a read error. The chain couples TRBV23-1 to TRBJ1-5, with D possibly TRBD1 on 6 matching bases. TRBV23-1 carries the ORF label, with uncertain function. The CDR3 contains 17 residues. The CDR3 bases are TGCGCCAGCAGTCAACAGTCAGGGGAAGGTGGTTGGAAGCCCCCGCATTTT. Protein: CASSQQSGEGGWKPPHF.

CDR3 loop: CATSRGQGDANEKLFF. The CDR3 DNA is TGTGCCACCAGCAGAGGACAGGGGGACGCCAATGAAAAACTGTTTTTT. This chain joins TRBV15 and TRBJ1-4; 9 positions agree with TRBD1. Germline-derived CDR1 and CDR2 are LNHNV and YYDKDF (reference sequence). V shed 1 base, J shed 5 bases, and the junction held 5 bases outside the gene matches. The CDR3 spans 16 residues.

V is TRBV23-1 and J is TRBJ1-5; a weak D match, TRBD1 (6 bases). TRBV23-1 is placed among ORFs of uncertain function. Trimming removed 2 bases at V and 12 bases at J, with 26 bases between. CDR3 length: 17 amino acids. Here the CDR3 reads CASSQQSGEGGWKHQHF. The CDR3 DNA reads as TGCGCCAGCAGTCAACAGTCAGGGGAAGGTGGTTGGAAGCACCAGCATTTT.

The chain joins TRBV27 to TRBJ2-7, with D unresolved. The germline V gene has CDR1 MNHEY and CDR2 SMNVEV (reference sequence). The V gene lost 3 bases and the J gene lost 0 bases, with 12 bases spanning the gap. This CDR3 is 15 amino acids long. The CDR3 nucleotides are TGTGCCAGCAGTTTGTATGGTAGCAGCTCCTACGAGCAGTACTTC. Translating gives CASSLYGSSSYEQYF.

The chain uses TRBV2 and TRBJ2-1, with TRBD1 matching 7 bases. The CDR3 has 15 residues. The V segment lost 6 bases and the J segment 0 bases; nucleotides outside the gene matches: 5. The germline CDR1 and CDR2 sequences are SNHLY and FYNNEI. CDR3: CASRTDRFSYNEQFF. CDR3 nucleotide sequence: TGTGCCAGCAGGACGGACAGGTTCTCCTACAATGAGCAGTTCTTC.

The V and J genes are TRBV18 and TRBJ2-5, with 9 bases matching TRBD2. Germline CDR1 is KGHSH and CDR2 is LQKENI. This CDR3 has 15 residues. With V trimmed by 2 bases and J by 5 bases, 6 bases remained unmatched. CDR3 nucleotides: TGTGCCAGCTCACCATGGTCTAGCGGGATGGAGACCCAGTACTTC. As protein: CASSPWSSGMETQYF.

The rearrangement links TRBV5-4 to TRBJ1-6; TRBD1 might be the D (6 bases). The CDR3 has 12 residues. CDR1 is SGHNT and CDR2 is YYREEE in the germline V gene (reference sequence). V shed 4 bases and J shed 11 bases, with 10 bases lying between them. The CDR3 reads CASSIRGTPLHF. CDR3 nucleotide sequence: TGTGCCAGCAGCATCAGGGGAACACCCCTCCACTTT.

V usage is TRBV30 and J usage is TRBJ2-7; 9 bases are a match to TRBD1. Germline V CDR1 and CDR2: GTSNPN, SVGIG (reference sequence). The J segment lost 2 bases and the V segment lost 4 bases, leaving 3 bases of the junction unmatched. The CDR3 length is 13 residues. This CDR3 reads CAWNRDRAYEQYF. In DNA, the CDR3 is TGTGCCTGGAATAGGGACAGGGCCTACGAGCAGTACTTC.